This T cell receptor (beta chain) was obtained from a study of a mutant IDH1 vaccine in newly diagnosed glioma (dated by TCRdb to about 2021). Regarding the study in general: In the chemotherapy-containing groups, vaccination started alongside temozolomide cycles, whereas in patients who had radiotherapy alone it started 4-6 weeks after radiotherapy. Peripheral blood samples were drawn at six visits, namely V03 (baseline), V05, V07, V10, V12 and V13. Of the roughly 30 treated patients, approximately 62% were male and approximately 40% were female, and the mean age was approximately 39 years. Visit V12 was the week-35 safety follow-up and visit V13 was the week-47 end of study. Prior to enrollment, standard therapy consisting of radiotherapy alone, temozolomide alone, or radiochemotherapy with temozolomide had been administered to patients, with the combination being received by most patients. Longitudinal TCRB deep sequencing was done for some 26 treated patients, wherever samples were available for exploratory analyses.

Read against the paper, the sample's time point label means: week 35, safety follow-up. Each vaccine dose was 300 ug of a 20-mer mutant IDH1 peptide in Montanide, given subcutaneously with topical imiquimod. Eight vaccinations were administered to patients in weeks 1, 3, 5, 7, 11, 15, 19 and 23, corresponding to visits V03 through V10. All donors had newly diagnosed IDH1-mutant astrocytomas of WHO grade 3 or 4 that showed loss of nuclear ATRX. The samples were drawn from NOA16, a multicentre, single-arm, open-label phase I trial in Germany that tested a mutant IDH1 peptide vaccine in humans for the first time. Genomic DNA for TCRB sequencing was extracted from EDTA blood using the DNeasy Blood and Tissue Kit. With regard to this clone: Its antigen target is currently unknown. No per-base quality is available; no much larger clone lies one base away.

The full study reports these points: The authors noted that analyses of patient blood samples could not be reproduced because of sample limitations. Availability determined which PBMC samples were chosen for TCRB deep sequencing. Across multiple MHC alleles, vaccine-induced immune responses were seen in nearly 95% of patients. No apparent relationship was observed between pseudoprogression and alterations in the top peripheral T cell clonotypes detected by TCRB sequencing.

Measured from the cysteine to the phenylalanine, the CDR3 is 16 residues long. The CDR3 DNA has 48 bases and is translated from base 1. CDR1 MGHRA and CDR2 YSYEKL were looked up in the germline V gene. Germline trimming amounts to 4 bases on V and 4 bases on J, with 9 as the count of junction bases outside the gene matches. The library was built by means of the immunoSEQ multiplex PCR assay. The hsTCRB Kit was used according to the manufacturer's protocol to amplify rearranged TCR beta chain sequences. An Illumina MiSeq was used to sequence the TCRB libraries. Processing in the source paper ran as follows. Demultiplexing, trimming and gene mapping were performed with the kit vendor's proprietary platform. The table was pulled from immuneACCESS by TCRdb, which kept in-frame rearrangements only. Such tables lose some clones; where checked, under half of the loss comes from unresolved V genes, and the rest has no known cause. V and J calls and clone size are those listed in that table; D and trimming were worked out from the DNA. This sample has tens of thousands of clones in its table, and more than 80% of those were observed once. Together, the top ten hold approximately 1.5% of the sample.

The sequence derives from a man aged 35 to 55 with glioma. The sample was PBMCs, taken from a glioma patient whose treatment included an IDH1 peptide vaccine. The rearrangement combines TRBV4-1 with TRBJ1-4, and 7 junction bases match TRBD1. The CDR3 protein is CASSPKGALFNEKLFF. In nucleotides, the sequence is TGCGCCAGCAGCCCAAAGGGGGCGCTTTTTAATGAAAAACTGTTTTTT.